The 19 T cell receptor beta chains given below trace back to one sample, sequenced in a study of T cell repertoires in cytomegalovirus infection. TCRdb passed the reads through MiXCR, listing each CDR3 protein once. The data contain around 450,000 distinct CDR3 sequences, 11% of them singletons. Source material: PBMCs. The source of these receptors is a human donor in good health (CMV status not recorded). Some clones in this sample may be carry-over from other donors' samples.

This clonotype was recorded many times. V gene TRBV12-3 or TRBV12-4 combines with J gene TRBJ2-1; a possible D gene is TRBD1 (8 bases). This CDR3 spans 15 amino acids. V lost 10 bases to trimming and J lost 4 bases, with 20 bases between them. The DNA of the CDR3 is TGTGCCATCGACTTCGACAGGGGAGGGTACAATGAGCAGTTCTTC. Amino acid sequence: CAIDFDRGGYNEQFF.

V gene TRBV12-5 combines with J gene TRBJ1-2; D is possibly TRBD1 (6 bases). V shed 7 bases and J shed 5 bases, with 20 bases lying between them. The germline gives CDR1 LGHNT, CDR2 FRNRAP. The CDR3 runs 15 residues. CDR3 sequence (DNA): TGTGCTAGTGACACAGGGCTCCCACTTTCATATGGCTACACCTTC. The encoded protein is CASDTGLPLSYGYTF.

This clonotype has more than one count but fewer than ten. The chain has TRBV5-4 and TRBJ2-3; D is unclear. CDR3 length: 13 residues. V was cut by 0 bases and J by 8 bases, with 10 bases left in between. The V gene's germline CDR1 is SGHNT and CDR2 YYREEE (reference sequence). The CDR3 DNA sequence: TGTGCCAGCAGCTTGGCCGAATGGGGTACGCAGTATTTT. Residues: CASSLAEWGTQYF.

This clonotype was seen at least ten times. The genes are TRBV7-6 and TRBJ2-7; D may correspond to TRBD1 or TRBD2 (5 bases each). The CDR3 runs 15 residues. Germline-derived CDR1 and CDR2 are SGHVS and FNYEAQ. Trimming stripped 5 bases from V and 2 bases from J, with 16 bases between. The CDR3 loop reads CASSLGGTATYEQYF. DNA of the CDR3: TGTGCCAGCAGCCTAGGTGGGACGGCGACCTACGAGCAGTACTTC.

This clonotype was found a few times. This rearrangement joins TRBV29-1 to TRBJ2-7, with D maybe TRBD1 (5 bases). Trimming stripped 4 bases from V and 2 bases from J, with 9 bases between. The CDR3 is made up of 12 amino acids. CDR1 is SQVTM and CDR2 is ANQGSEA in the germline V gene. The CDR3 nucleotides read TGCAGCGTTGGTGGGGCCACCTACGAGCAGTACTTC. Its protein is CSVGGATYEQYF.

This clonotype was seen repeatedly, ten times or more. V and J are TRBV29-1 and TRBJ1-1, with TRBD1 as a possible D gene (5 bases). Germline V gene sequence: CDR1 SQVTM, CDR2 ANQGSEA. The CDR3 loop spans 14 amino acids. V was cut by 5 bases and J by 8 bases, with 21 bases left in between. CDR3 in DNA: TGCAGCGTTCTGGCCCGGAGGTCGGGGACCGAAGCTTTCTTT. Its translation is CSVLARRSGTEAFF.

This clonotype was seen at least ten times. The rearrangement links TRBV7-9 to TRBJ1-4, with D unresolved. This CDR3 spans 14 amino acids. Trimming took 5 bases from V and 8 from J, leaving 15 bases between them. Germline V CDR1 and CDR2: SEHNR, FQNEAQ (reference sequence). The DNA for the CDR3 is TGTGCCAGCAGCCCTTTCCGGGAACGAGAAAAACTGTTTTTT. This codes for CASSPFREREKLFF.

This clonotype was detected ten times or more. The V gene is TRBV7-8, the J gene TRBJ2-7, with TRBD2 matching over 9 bases. Germline CDR1 reads SGHVS; CDR2 reads FQNEAQ. V was clipped by 5 bases and J by 0 bases; unmatched bases: 5. The CDR3 extends over 15 amino acids. CDR3 loop: CASSPVSGSSYEQYF. The DNA for the CDR3 is TGTGCCAGCAGCCCCGTTAGCGGGAGCTCCTACGAGCAGTACTTC.

This clonotype was counted at least ten times. The chain combines TRBV9 with TRBJ2-7; TRBD1 matches at 9 bases. Trimming removed 0 bases from V and 4 bases from J; junction bases left unmatched: 14. The length of the CDR3 is 18 residues. Germline V gene sequence: CDR1 SGDLS, CDR2 YYNGEE. The CDR3 coding sequence is TGTGCCAGCAGCGTAGAGGTAAACTCCGGGACAGGGAGATACGAGCAGTACTTC. It codes for CASSVEVNSGTGRYEQYF.

This clonotype showed up many times. V usage is TRBV12-3 or TRBV12-4 and J usage is TRBJ2-7; D is uncertain. The CDR3 is 15 residues long. Trimming shortened V by 3 bases and J by 4 bases, and 16 bases separated the two germline ends. The CDR3 nucleotides are TGTGCCAGCAGTTTCACGTCAGCCGTGGAGTACGAGCAGTACTTC. The encoded protein is CASSFTSAVEYEQYF.

This clonotype was seen at least ten times. The V gene is TRBV27, the J gene TRBJ2-1, with D uncertain. CDR1 is MNHEY and CDR2 is SMNVEV in the germline V gene (reference sequence). V shed 0 bases and J shed 6 bases, with 12 bases lying between them. The CDR3 has 15 amino acids. CDR3 in DNA: TGTGCCAGCAGTTTATCGGGTCCTCCCTCCAATGAGCAGTTCTTC. Encoded protein: CASSLSGPPSNEQFF.

The chain is built from TRBV7-9 and TRBJ1-6; D possibly corresponds to TRBD1 (6 bases). The CDR3 is 15 amino acids. CDR1 and CDR2 (germline): SEHNR, FQNEAQ (reference sequence). V was trimmed by 5 bases and J by 6 bases, leaving 14 bases between them. CDR3 nucleotide sequence: TGTGCCAGCAGCCCCGGACAGCACCTTAATTCACCCCTCCACTTT. Amino acids: CASSPGQHLNSPLHF.

This clonotype was found many times. The chain has TRBV6-5 and TRBJ2-7; D uncertain. The length of the CDR3 is 14 residues. The V end lost 0 bases, the J end lost 4 bases, and 10 bases lay between the germline ends. Germline loops: CDR1 MNHEY, CDR2 SVGAGI. CDR3 DNA: TGTGCCAGCAGTTACTCGATCGGAGCTTACGAGCAGTACTTC. The encoded protein is CASSYSIGAYEQYF.

There are many counts of this clonotype. The V call is TRBV20-1, the J call TRBJ2-3, with 11 nucleotides matching TRBD2. V trimming: 7 bases; J trimming: 1 base; junction bases outside the gene matches: 7. The CDR3 loop spans 15 amino acids. CDR1 is DFQATT, CDR2 SNEGSKA, per germline (reference sequence). The CDR3 loop reads CSVAGGPSGTDTQYF. In nucleotides, the CDR3 is TGCAGTGTAGCGGGAGGGCCTTCCGGCACAGATACGCAGTATTTT.

This clonotype was seen ten or more times. The chain carries TRBV11-2 and TRBJ2-3, with 8 positions matching TRBD2. J was trimmed by 4 bases and V by 5 bases; bases with no gene match: 11. CDR1 and CDR2 from the germline V gene are SGHAT and FQNNGV. This CDR3 spans 16 amino acids. This CDR3 is CASSLSLAGKADTQYF. CDR3 DNA sequence: TGTGCCAGCAGCCTCTCCTTAGCGGGGAAGGCAGATACGCAGTATTTT.

The rearrangement uses TRBV10-3 and TRBJ1-1; D gene unclear. The CDR3 totals 14 residues. V lost 0 bases and J 2 bases, leaving 7 bases between the germline ends. The germline V gene encodes CDR1 ENHRY and CDR2 SYGVKD. CDR3 sequence reads: CAISESPGNTEAFF. CDR3 in DNA: TGTGCCATCAGTGAGTCCCCGGGAAACACTGAAGCTTTCTTT.

The sample holds many counts of this clonotype. This rearrangement joins TRBV29-1 to TRBJ2-1, with D possibly being TRBD2 (6 bases). This CDR3 contains 17 residues. From germline, CDR1 is SQVTM and CDR2 ANQGSEA. V was pared by 4 bases and J by 3 bases, with 22 bases between. The CDR3 is CSVGSPLTREYYNEQFF. The DNA of the CDR3 is TGCAGCGTTGGAAGCCCGCTTACCCGGGAGTACTACAATGAGCAGTTCTTC.

There are many counts of this clonotype. The gene calls are TRBV5-4 and TRBJ1-1, with D possibly being TRBD1 (5 bases). This CDR3 has 14 residues. V lost 6 bases and J lost 2, with 14 bases in between. The germline CDR1 and CDR2 sequences are SGHNT and YYREEE (reference sequence). CDR3 coding DNA: TGTGCCAGCACCCCGGGGGGGTACAACACTGAAGCTTTCTTT. This encodes CASTPGGYNTEAFF.

This clonotype was seen ten or more times. The chain combines TRBV5-1 with TRBJ2-5; 7 positions agree with TRBD2. V was pared by 7 bases and J by 2 bases, with 11 bases of the junction left unmatched. The CDR3 runs 15 residues. Looked up from germline, CDR1 is SGHRS and CDR2 is YFSETQ. As DNA, the CDR3 is TGCGCCAGCTCCTCCTCTAGCGGCAGGCAAGAGACCCAGTACTTC. Encoded protein: CASSSSSGRQETQYF.